These 4 T cell receptor beta chains came from one sample sequenced in a study of T cells after posttransplantation cyclophosphamide. Methotrexate plus calcineurin inhibitor accompanied controls' myeloablative marrow transplants; sampling was 1 year later. The assay was immunoSEQ multiplex PCR, and TCRdb's table has in-frame clones only and misses some. The sample has over 10,000 clones; 70% to 90% are singletons. Sequencing used PBMCs, obtained 350 to 400 days after allogeneic stem cell transplant with calcineurin inhibitor and methotrexate. These receptors were taken from a male patient in his 30s who received an allogeneic stem cell transplant from an unrelated donor, was CMV-positive, and had acute GVHD only. Some T cells may have come from the graft donor.

This sequence joins TRBV10-3 and TRBJ2-1; 14 nucleotides align to TRBD2. The V and J ends lost 10 bases and 7 bases, in that order; junction bases with no gene match: 6. Germline V CDR1 and CDR2: ENHRY, SYGVKD. The length of the CDR3 is 14 residues. CDR3 sequence (DNA): TGTGCCACGACTAGCGGGAGGGAGGGGAATGAGCAGTTCTTC. Translation: CATTSGREGNEQFF.

This chain uses TRBV7-6 with TRBJ2-7; D might be TRBD1 (6 bases). The CDR3 covers 12 residues. Trimming left V 5 bases short and J 5 bases short, with 10 bases between. Germline values: CDR1 SGHVS, CDR2 FNYEAQ. In nucleotides, the CDR3 is TGTGCCAGCAGCCTTACAGGGAACGAGCAGTACTTC. Residues: CASSLTGNEQYF.

The chain links TRBV6-5 to TRBJ1-1; D call uncertain. In germline, CDR1 is MNHEY, CDR2 SVGAGI. The CDR3 totals 15 residues. Trimming pared 7 bases from V and 0 bases from J, leaving 15 bases between. In DNA, the CDR3 is TGTGCCAGCATAAAATACAACAGTTTGAACACTGAAGCTTTCTTT. This gives the protein CASIKYNSLNTEAFF.

This rearrangement joins TRBV5-1 to TRBJ2-5; 7 nucleotides align to TRBD2. CDR1 is SGHRS, CDR2 YFSETQ, per germline. Trimming took 3 bases from V and 5 from J; bases not matched to a gene: 4. This CDR3 has 13 amino acids. The CDR3 here is CASSSGLGETQYF. The CDR3, as DNA: TGCGCCAGCAGCTCCGGACTAGGGGAGACCCAGTACTTC. Supplemented by reference TRBV5-1 and TRBJ2-5, the full variable domain reads KAGVTQTPRYLIKTRGQQVTLSCSPISGHRSVSWYQQTPGQGLQFLFEYFSETQRNKGNFPGRFSGRQFSNSRSEMNVSTLELGDSALYLCASSSGLGETQYFGPGTRLLVL.